The rows below give T cell receptor beta chains drawn from one sample of a study of CD8+ T cells in alopecia areata. Clones were sequenced by immunoSEQ multiplex PCR, and TCRdb holds only the in-frame ones, with some missing. Among about 91,000 clones listed, roughly 42% were seen once. The sequenced sample consisted of CD4+ T cells sorted from blood. The receptors were sampled from a human donor with alopecia areata. CDR3s include the opening cysteine and the closing phenylalanine or tryptophan. Fields, in order: D gene, J gene, clone size, V gene, CDR3 protein, CDR3 DNA. A D gene is named only where the DNA matches it firmly. Clone size is given for some rows only: seen once, a few or many times, or a class if the clone is expanded.

>TRBD2|TRBJ2-1|.|TRBV15
CATSRVGLLAGYNEQFF
TGTGCCACCAGCAGAGTAGGCTTACTAGCGGGCTACAATGAGCAGTTCTTC
>.|TRBJ2-4|few|TRBV30
CAWSVQGKNIQYF
TGTGCCTGGAGTGTTCAGGGAAAAAACATTCAGTACTTC
>.|TRBJ1-3|.|TRBV30
CAWNPGNTIYF
TGTGCCTGGAACCCCGGAAACACCATATATTTT
>.|TRBJ2-5|.|TRBV30
CAWSVGTAPRLTQYF
TGTGCCTGGAGTGTCGGGACGGCTCCAAGGTTGACCCAGTACTTC
>.|TRBJ2-5|.|TRBV13
CASSLEGFVETQYF
TGTGCCAGCAGCTTGGAGGGCTTCGTTGAGACCCAGTACTTC
>.|TRBJ2-7|few|TRBV29-1
CSVEEGQHEQYF
TGCAGCGTTGAAGAGGGACAACACGAGCAGTACTTC
>.|TRBJ2-5|.|TRBV4-3
CASSRGTQETQYF
TGCGCCAGCAGCCGCGGGACGCAAGAGACCCAGTACTTC
>.|TRBJ2-7|few|TRBV20-1
CSAAGIYEQYF
TGCAGTGCGGCAGGGATTTACGAGCAGTACTTC
>TRBD2|TRBJ2-3|few|TRBV4-2
CASSLGLADLASTDTQYF
TGTGCCAGCAGCTTGGGACTAGCGGACCTTGCTAGCACAGATACGCAGTATTTT
>TRBD1|TRBJ2-7|.|TRBV30
CAWSGTGAQQYF
TGTGCCTGGAGTGGGACAGGGGCACAGCAGTACTTC
>.|TRBJ2-2|.|TRBV29-1
CSVGGGTGELFF
TGCAGCGTTGGTGGGGGCACCGGGGAGCTGTTTTTT
>.|TRBJ2-5|few|TRBV20-1
CSARAAETQYF
TGCAGTGCTAGAGCGGCGGAGACCCAGTACTTC
>.|TRBJ2-2|few|TRBV29-1
CSVRTTNINTGELFF
TGCAGCGTGAGGACCACCAACATAAACACCGGGGAGCTGTTTTTT
>.|TRBJ2-7|.|TRBV5-1
CASSLEEGVTYEQYF
TGCGCCAGCAGCTTGGAGGAGGGGGTCACCTACGAGCAGTACTTC
>TRBD1|TRBJ2-7|.|TRBV5-1
CASSTRDRALHEQYF
TGCGCCAGCAGCACCCGGGACAGGGCTTTACACGAGCAGTACTTC
>.|TRBJ2-6|few|TRBV29-1
CSVERSGANVLTF
TGCAGCGTTGAACGCTCTGGGGCCAACGTCCTGACTTTC
>.|TRBJ2-3|.|TRBV7-2
CASSLRASTDTQYF
TGTGCCAGCAGCCTACGGGCCTCCACAGATACGCAGTATTTT
>.|TRBJ1-1|few|TRBV15
CATSRGRILNTEAFF
TGTGCCACCAGCAGAGGCCGAATACTGAACACTGAAGCTTTCTTT
>TRBD2|TRBJ2-3|.|TRBV30
CAWSQGLAGGGDTQYF
TGTGCCTGGAGCCAGGGACTAGCGGGAGGTGGAGATACGCAGTATTTT
>TRBD2|TRBJ2-1|.|TRBV11-2
CASRLGLAGSNEQFF
TGTGCCAGCAGATTAGGACTAGCGGGGAGCAATGAGCAGTTCTTC
>.|TRBJ1-4|.|TRBV5-1
CASSLEGRGVKLFF
TGCGCCAGCAGCTTGGAAGGGCGGGGTGTAAAACTGTTTTTT
>.|TRBJ2-2|once|TRBV9
CASSVAPNTGELFF
TGTGCCAGCAGCGTAGCCCCTAACACCGGGGAGCTGTTTTTT
>TRBD2|TRBJ2-5|.|TRBV7-9
CASTVGQSGGGATQYF
TGTGCCAGCACCGTTGGTCAGAGCGGGGGCGGCGCGACCCAGTACTTC